These T cell receptor beta chains were read from a single sample in a study of early T cells in non-severe SARS-CoV-2 infection. MiXCR, applied by TCRdb to the 5' RACE reads, yields one record per CDR3 protein. In the table there are 75,000 to 80,000 distinct CDR3 sequences, over 8.5% of which are singletons. The sample consisted of whole blood. The origin of the receptors is an adult who was a healthcare worker with PCR-confirmed SARS-CoV-2 infection or an uninfected control (not recorded which). CDR3s include the opening cysteine and the closing phenylalanine or tryptophan. Each record gives: clone size, J gene, D gene, V gene, CDR3 DNA, CDR3 protein. A D gene is named only where the DNA matches it firmly. Expanded clones get a size class; other rows say once, few or many, or leave the size out.

abundance: few; j_gene: TRBJ2-1; d_gene: TRBD2; v_gene: TRBV3-1; CDR3nt: TGTGCCAGCAGCCAAGGACTAGCGGGAGGCTCCTACAATGAGCAGTTCTTC; CDR3aa: CASSQGLAGGSYNEQFF
abundance: NA; j_gene: TRBJ2-4; d_gene: TRBD2; v_gene: TRBV7-2; CDR3nt: TGTGCCAGCAGCTGGCTAGCGGAAAACATTCAGTACTTC; CDR3aa: CASSWLAENIQYF
abundance: few; j_gene: TRBJ1-4; d_gene: TRBD1; v_gene: TRBV20-1; CDR3nt: TGCAGTGCGGGAAGGACAGGTTCCTACCCAGAAAAACTGTTTTTT; CDR3aa: CSAGRTGSYPEKLFF
abundance: many; j_gene: TRBJ1-5; d_gene: NA; v_gene: TRBV12-3/TRBV12-4; CDR3nt: TGTGCCAGCAGTTTGGGAACAGACTATAGCAATCAGCCCCAGCATTTT; CDR3aa: CASSLGTDYSNQPQHF
abundance: few; j_gene: TRBJ2-1; d_gene: TRBD2; v_gene: TRBV10-3; CDR3nt: TGTGCCATCAGGATGACTAGCGGGAGCAATGAGCAGTTCTTC; CDR3aa: CAIRMTSGSNEQFF
abundance: NA; j_gene: TRBJ1-2; d_gene: NA; v_gene: TRBV7-2; CDR3nt: TGTGCCAGCAGTGGTCTTACCAATGGAGCCTATGGCTACACCTTC; CDR3aa: CASSGLTNGAYGYTF
abundance: NA; j_gene: TRBJ1-5; d_gene: NA; v_gene: TRBV12-3/TRBV12-4; CDR3nt: TGTGCCAGCCGTACCCTGGGGCAGCCCCAGCATTTT; CDR3aa: CASRTLGQPQHF
abundance: NA; j_gene: TRBJ2-5; d_gene: NA; v_gene: TRBV5-6; CDR3nt: TGTGCCAGCAGCGCCCGGGAAATACAAGAGACCCAGTACTTC; CDR3aa: CASSAREIQETQYF
abundance: many; j_gene: TRBJ2-1; d_gene: NA; v_gene: TRBV20-1; CDR3nt: TGCAGTGCTGCATTTAGCAGGAGCTCCTACAATGAGCAGTTCTTC; CDR3aa: CSAAFSRSSYNEQFF
abundance: NA; j_gene: TRBJ2-7; d_gene: NA; v_gene: TRBV25-1; CDR3nt: TGTGCCAGCGGTAGAGTCTACGAGCAGTACTTC; CDR3aa: CASGRVYEQYF
abundance: NA; j_gene: TRBJ2-3; d_gene: TRBD2; v_gene: TRBV20-1; CDR3nt: TGCAGTGCTAGAGAAACACTAGCGGGAAGGAAAGATACGCAGTATTTT; CDR3aa: CSARETLAGRKDTQYF
abundance: few; j_gene: TRBJ1-5; d_gene: NA; v_gene: TRBV28; CDR3nt: TGTGCCAGCAGTTTATCAGGGAACAATCAGCCCCAGCATTTT; CDR3aa: CASSLSGNNQPQHF
abundance: NA; j_gene: TRBJ2-3; d_gene: NA; v_gene: TRBV2; CDR3nt: TGTGCCAGCAGTGACGGGTTCACAGATACGCAGTATTTT; CDR3aa: CASSDGFTDTQYF
abundance: NA; j_gene: TRBJ2-7; d_gene: TRBD2; v_gene: TRBV29-1; CDR3nt: TGCAGCGTTGGGGAGGGACCCTACGAGCAGTACTTC; CDR3aa: CSVGEGPYEQYF
abundance: few; j_gene: TRBJ2-1; d_gene: TRBD2; v_gene: TRBV7-8; CDR3nt: TGTGCCAGCAGCTTAAGGTTTGGCGGGAGGGCGGGTAATGAGCAGTTCTTC; CDR3aa: CASSLRFGGRAGNEQFF
abundance: many; j_gene: TRBJ2-1; d_gene: NA; v_gene: TRBV6-5; CDR3nt: TGTGCCACCCGAGGGGAAGGGGGTCGAGGGGAGCAGTTCTTC; CDR3aa: CATRGEGGRGEQFF
abundance: NA; j_gene: TRBJ1-2; d_gene: NA; v_gene: TRBV6-5; CDR3nt: TGTGCCAGCGGACAACAGGGAAACTATGGCTACACCTTC; CDR3aa: CASGQQGNYGYTF
abundance: many; j_gene: TRBJ1-1; d_gene: NA; v_gene: TRBV6-6; CDR3nt: TGTGCCAGCCAAACCGCCGGGACAACGAACACTGAAGCTTTCTTT; CDR3aa: CASQTAGTTNTEAFF
abundance: NA; j_gene: TRBJ2-2; d_gene: NA; v_gene: TRBV27; CDR3nt: TGTGCCAGCAGTCCCGGTCCGGGGAGCGGGGAGCTGTTTTTT; CDR3aa: CASSPGPGSGELFF
abundance: many; j_gene: TRBJ2-5; d_gene: NA; v_gene: TRBV11-2; CDR3nt: TGTGCCAGCAGCTTAGAGTCGGAGACCCAGTACTTC; CDR3aa: CASSLESETQYF
abundance: few; j_gene: TRBJ2-1; d_gene: NA; v_gene: TRBV3-1; CDR3nt: TGTGCCAGCAGCCAACCAGGCGGGACCTACAATGAGCAGTTCTTC; CDR3aa: CASSQPGGTYNEQFF
abundance: few; j_gene: TRBJ1-2; d_gene: TRBD1; v_gene: TRBV5-1; CDR3nt: TGCGCCAGCAGCTTGAGGATAAACACAGGGGATAACTATGGCTACACCTTC; CDR3aa: CASSLRINTGDNYGYTF
abundance: many; j_gene: TRBJ2-1; d_gene: NA; v_gene: TRBV14; CDR3nt: TGTGCCAGCAGCCAAGATCGCGGGACCGGCATTGAGCAGTTCTTC; CDR3aa: CASSQDRGTGIEQFF
abundance: many; j_gene: TRBJ1-2; d_gene: NA; v_gene: TRBV20-1; CDR3nt: TGCAGTGCTACAGGGCCCTTTCATGGCTACACCTTC; CDR3aa: CSATGPFHGYTF
abundance: NA; j_gene: TRBJ2-2; d_gene: NA; v_gene: TRBV3-1; CDR3nt: TGTGCCAGCAGCCAAGATCGCCTGAAGAACACCGGGGAGCTGTTTTTT; CDR3aa: CASSQDRLKNTGELFF
abundance: NA; j_gene: TRBJ2-7; d_gene: NA; v_gene: TRBV4-1; CDR3nt: TGCGCCAGCAGCCTTGGAGTTGTCGGGCCCTACGAGCAGTACTTC; CDR3aa: CASSLGVVGPYEQYF
abundance: NA; j_gene: TRBJ1-6; d_gene: NA; v_gene: TRBV28; CDR3nt: TGTGCCAGCAGTTTGAGGGGGTCTCGCTCACCCCTCCACTTT; CDR3aa: CASSLRGSRSPLHF
abundance: few; j_gene: TRBJ2-5; d_gene: NA; v_gene: TRBV21-1; CDR3nt: TGTGCCAGCAAAAGGTCGGAGACCCAGTACTTC; CDR3aa: CASKRSETQYF
abundance: many; j_gene: TRBJ1-6; d_gene: TRBD1; v_gene: TRBV10-3; CDR3nt: TGTGCCATCAGTGAGGGGGACAGCCTAAGGACTAATTCACCCCTCCACTTT; CDR3aa: CAISEGDSLRTNSPLHF
abundance: few; j_gene: TRBJ2-7; d_gene: NA; v_gene: TRBV28; CDR3nt: TGTGCCAGCAGTCCGTATGCAGGGATGGACGAGCAGTACTTC; CDR3aa: CASSPYAGMDEQYF
abundance: many; j_gene: TRBJ2-3; d_gene: NA; v_gene: TRBV20-1; CDR3nt: TGCAGTGCTCAGACATCCGCAGATACGCAGTATTTT; CDR3aa: CSAQTSADTQYF
abundance: many; j_gene: TRBJ2-3; d_gene: NA; v_gene: TRBV10-3; CDR3nt: TGTGCCATCAGTGAAGGCGGGCGCACAGATACGCAGTATTTT; CDR3aa: CAISEGGRTDTQYF
abundance: NA; j_gene: TRBJ2-1; d_gene: TRBD1; v_gene: TRBV9; CDR3nt: TGTGCCAGCCAGGGACAGGGCGGCAATGAGCAGTTCTTC; CDR3aa: CASQGQGGNEQFF
abundance: few; j_gene: TRBJ1-3; d_gene: NA; v_gene: TRBV27; CDR3nt: TGTGCCAGCAGCTCCGGGCTTCCACCTGAAAACACCATATATTTT; CDR3aa: CASSSGLPPENTIYF
abundance: NA; j_gene: TRBJ2-7; d_gene: TRBD1; v_gene: TRBV28; CDR3nt: TGTGCCAGCCAGTACCCGGACAGGGGCTACGAGCAGTACTTC; CDR3aa: CASQYPDRGYEQYF
abundance: NA; j_gene: TRBJ2-1; d_gene: NA; v_gene: TRBV4-1; CDR3nt: TGCGCCAGCAGCCAGTCAAGCGGTAACTCCTACAATGAGCAGTTCTTC; CDR3aa: CASSQSSGNSYNEQFF
abundance: NA; j_gene: TRBJ1-2; d_gene: TRBD1; v_gene: TRBV2; CDR3nt: TGTGCCAGCAATCCGACAGGGCATGGCTACACCTTC; CDR3aa: CASNPTGHGYTF
abundance: many; j_gene: TRBJ2-3; d_gene: TRBD2; v_gene: TRBV7-9; CDR3nt: TGTGCCAGCAGCGCTTGGACTAGCCGCACAGATACGCAGTATTTT; CDR3aa: CASSAWTSRTDTQYF
abundance: many; j_gene: TRBJ2-7; d_gene: NA; v_gene: TRBV28; CDR3nt: TGTGCCAGCAGTGATACAGCCTACGAGCAGTACTTC; CDR3aa: CASSDTAYEQYF
abundance: NA; j_gene: TRBJ1-1; d_gene: NA; v_gene: TRBV5-1; CDR3nt: TGCGCCAGCAGCCTGGCGTCTTATACTGAAGCTTTCTTT; CDR3aa: CASSLASYTEAFF
abundance: many; j_gene: TRBJ2-2; d_gene: TRBD2; v_gene: TRBV19; CDR3nt: TGTGCCAGTAGTATAGCGGGAGGGACTACCGGGGAGCTGTTTTTT; CDR3aa: CASSIAGGTTGELFF
abundance: few; j_gene: TRBJ1-2; d_gene: NA; v_gene: TRBV20-1; CDR3nt: TGCAGTGCTAGAGATCCGCGGTTCGTAGGGGATGGCTACACCTTC; CDR3aa: CSARDPRFVGDGYTF
abundance: many; j_gene: TRBJ2-4; d_gene: TRBD2; v_gene: TRBV25-1; CDR3nt: TGTGCCGAAAAGTGGGAGGGCGCCAAAAACATTCAGTACTTC; CDR3aa: CAEKWEGAKNIQYF
abundance: many; j_gene: TRBJ2-2; d_gene: TRBD1; v_gene: TRBV29-1; CDR3nt: TGCAGCGTTCAACAGGGGCGCCGCACCGGGGAGCTGTTTTTT; CDR3aa: CSVQQGRRTGELFF
abundance: many; j_gene: TRBJ1-4; d_gene: NA; v_gene: TRBV12-3/TRBV12-4; CDR3nt: TGTGCCAGCAGTTTGTCCGGGGTCGAAAAACTGTTTTTT; CDR3aa: CASSLSGVEKLFF
abundance: NA; j_gene: TRBJ2-5; d_gene: NA; v_gene: TRBV10-2; CDR3nt: TGCGCCAGCAGTGAGTTTGGGGCGGAGACCCAGTACTTC; CDR3aa: CASSEFGAETQYF
abundance: few; j_gene: TRBJ2-1; d_gene: NA; v_gene: TRBV12-3/TRBV12-4; CDR3nt: TGTGCCAGCAGTTTTGGACACCCATATGAGCAGTTCTTC; CDR3aa: CASSFGHPYEQFF
abundance: NA; j_gene: TRBJ2-5; d_gene: NA; v_gene: TRBV2; CDR3nt: TGTGCCAGCAGTGGAACAGGGCGGAGCGAGACCCAGTACTTC; CDR3aa: CASSGTGRSETQYF
abundance: many; j_gene: TRBJ2-3; d_gene: NA; v_gene: TRBV20-1; CDR3nt: TGCAGTGCTAGCGGGAGAGATACGCAGTATTTT; CDR3aa: CSASGRDTQYF
abundance: many; j_gene: TRBJ2-1; d_gene: NA; v_gene: TRBV28; CDR3nt: TGTGCCAGCAGTTCTCCTGCCCTGGGGGGAAATGAGCAGTTCTTC; CDR3aa: CASSSPALGGNEQFF
abundance: many; j_gene: TRBJ1-6; d_gene: NA; v_gene: TRBV20-1; CDR3nt: TGCAGTGCTAGGGGGGCGGACAGCCAGAATTCACCCCTCCACTTT; CDR3aa: CSARGADSQNSPLHF
abundance: few; j_gene: TRBJ1-2; d_gene: TRBD1; v_gene: TRBV5-1; CDR3nt: TGCGCCAGCAGTCTTTGGGGGACAGGGAGTAACTATGGCTACACCTTC; CDR3aa: CASSLWGTGSNYGYTF
abundance: NA; j_gene: TRBJ2-7; d_gene: NA; v_gene: TRBV28; CDR3nt: TGTGCCAGCAGTTATGTAGGGTCCGAGCAGTACTTC; CDR3aa: CASSYVGSEQYF
abundance: few; j_gene: TRBJ2-3; d_gene: NA; v_gene: TRBV7-6; CDR3nt: TGTGCCAGCAGCCCCCCAGGCCCTGACAGGACACTATTCACAGATACGCAGTATTTT; CDR3aa: CASSPPGPDRTLFTDTQYF
abundance: few; j_gene: TRBJ1-5; d_gene: TRBD1; v_gene: TRBV27; CDR3nt: TGTGCCAGCAGTTTAAGGAGCAGGGGGGGTCAGCCCCAGCATTTT; CDR3aa: CASSLRSRGGQPQHF
abundance: few; j_gene: TRBJ2-7; d_gene: NA; v_gene: TRBV5-1; CDR3nt: TGCGCCAGCAGCCCCGGGGCGGCGATTTCCTACGAGCAGTACTTC; CDR3aa: CASSPGAAISYEQYF
abundance: NA; j_gene: TRBJ2-7; d_gene: NA; v_gene: TRBV9; CDR3nt: TGTGCCAGCAGCGTAAGCGGACACTTGGACGAGCAGTACTTC; CDR3aa: CASSVSGHLDEQYF
abundance: NA; j_gene: TRBJ2-1; d_gene: NA; v_gene: TRBV7-3; CDR3nt: TGTGCCAGCAGCTTACAGCGGACCTACAATGAGCAGTTCTTC; CDR3aa: CASSLQRTYNEQFF
abundance: NA; j_gene: TRBJ2-1; d_gene: NA; v_gene: TRBV28; CDR3nt: TGTGCCAGCAGTGACAATGAGCAGTTCTTC; CDR3aa: CASSDNEQFF
abundance: many; j_gene: TRBJ2-5; d_gene: NA; v_gene: TRBV5-1; CDR3nt: TGCGCCAGCAGCCAGCTCATACAAGAGACCCAGTACTTC; CDR3aa: CASSQLIQETQYF